Listed here are 8 T cell receptor beta chains from one sample, sequenced in a study of control samples from healthy donors and cancer patients. Clones were sequenced by immunoSEQ multiplex PCR, and TCRdb holds only the in-frame ones, with some missing. The sample includes approximately 86,000 clones, over 75% of them seen just once. Sequenced material: blood. The source is a woman aged 40 to 50 in good health.

The V gene is TRBV6-5, the J gene TRBJ2-7; 12 nucleotides align to TRBD1. V dropped 7 bases and J dropped 6; count of bases not matched to a gene: 7. This CDR3 contains 14 residues. Germline CDR1 reads MNHEY; CDR2 reads SVGAGI. The CDR3 loop reads CASTGTGGRGEQYF. The CDR3 region has the DNA TGTGCCAGCACAGGGACAGGGGGCAGGGGCGAGCAGTACTTC.

V usage is TRBV10-3 and J usage is TRBJ2-7; 7 nucleotides agree with TRBD1. Germline V CDR1 and CDR2: ENHRY, SYGVKD. This CDR3 has 14 residues. V was pared by 3 bases and J by 4 bases, with 6 bases of the junction left unmatched. CDR3 DNA: TGTGCCATCAGTGACTCCGGGACAGAGTACGAGCAGTACTTC. Amino acids: CAISDSGTEYEQYF.

This chain joins TRBV11-3 and TRBJ1-1; no clear D gene. CDR3 length: 13 residues. Germline V gene sequence: CDR1 SGHNT, CDR2 YENEEA. The ends were cut back, 5 bases at V and 4 bases at J, with 11 bases in the middle. CDR3 protein: CASSLPGSTEAFF. The CDR3 DNA is TGTGCCAGCAGCCTCCCGGGGAGCACTGAAGCTTTCTTT.

This sequence joins TRBV7-2 and TRBJ2-3; 11 bases match TRBD2. The CDR3 runs 17 residues. The V and J ends lost 1 base and 4 bases, in that order; junction bases with no gene match: 7. The germline V gene has CDR1 SGHTA and CDR2 FQGNSA. The CDR3 region has the DNA TGTGCCAGCAGCTTAGGGCGGAATAGCGGGGGGGCAGATACGCAGTATTTT. As protein: CASSLGRNSGGADTQYF.

The V gene is TRBV5-6, the J gene TRBJ2-3; 9 bases agree with TRBD2. Trimming cost V 3 bases and J 5 bases; bases outside gene matches: 7. Per germline, CDR1 SGHDT and CDR2 YYEEEE. The CDR3 has 15 residues. The CDR3 DNA sequence: TGTGCCAGCAGCTCCAAGCGGGGGGCACAAGATACGCAGTATTTT. This codes for CASSSKRGAQDTQYF.

CDR3 nucleotides: TGTGCCAGCAGCGACTTGAACACTGAAGCTTTCTTT. This translates into CASSDLNTEAFF. The chain recombines TRBV6-5 with TRBJ1-1; D remains unclear. Germline values: CDR1 MNHEY, CDR2 SVGAGI. The CDR3 covers 12 residues. The V gene lost 6 bases and the J gene lost 0 bases, with 5 bases spanning the gap.

The chain employs TRBV5-1 and TRBJ1-1, with D unresolved. V lost 2 bases to trimming and J lost 0 bases, with 8 bases between them. This CDR3 spans 14 amino acids. Germline V CDR1 and CDR2: SGHRS, YFSETQ. The CDR3 reads CASSLGLLNTEAFF. The CDR3 coding sequence is TGCGCCAGCAGCTTAGGCCTTTTGAACACTGAAGCTTTCTTT.

The chain links TRBV4-2 to TRBJ2-7; D gene ambiguous. The CDR3 contains 13 residues. V was clipped by 0 bases and J by 5 bases, with 8 bases between them. Germline values: CDR1 LGHNA, CDR2 YNFKEQ. For the CDR3, the DNA is TGTGCCAGCAGCCAAGAATTGTGGAACGAGCAGTACTTC. This gives the protein CASSQELWNEQYF.